This record looks at one T cell receptor beta chain sequence and its context. Its antigen target is currently unknown. No base quality information exists; no much larger clone differs at one position. TCRbeta CDR3 regions were amplified from genomic DNA using the immunoSEQ Assay, a bias-controlled multiplex PCR. In the paper's pipeline: The number of nucleated cells in each sample was estimated from the amplification of reference gene primers within the assay. To quantify the absolute abundance of each unique TCRbeta CDR3 rearrangement, sequence reads were collapsed and filtered. Productive Simpson clonality was computed per sample as the square root of Simpson's diversity index over productive rearrangements. TCRdb provides this immuneACCESS table in a form limited to in-frame rearrangements. Some clones are lacking; in checked studies, under half of them reflect an unresolved V gene, and why the rest are absent is not known. The V and J calls and clone size come from that table; D and trimming were worked out from the DNA. Recorded for this sample are roughly 570,000 clones; approximately 88% of them occurred a single time. The ten top clones hold roughly 8% of the sample.

One collaborating source in Seattle enrolled patients during active infection and followed them longitudinally through the course of disease. Collaborating institutions collected whole blood in K2EDTA tubes following their own protocols. For TCRbeta analysis, collaborator samples were shipped as frozen whole blood, as isolated PBMCs, or as DNA extracted from either sample type. The data are from a study of blood T cell repertoires in COVID-19 (TCRdb year 2020). About the study as a whole: The collaborator samples originated in the United States, Italy and Spain and spanned the acute and convalescent phases of COVID-19. The prospective study material was composed of cDNA or gDNA derived from T cells, B-cell-depleted T cells, or PBMCs. Deeply sampled blood TCRbeta repertoires from subjects exposed to, actively infected with, or recovered from COVID-19 were included in the dataset. The repertoires were made available in a free public database intended to serve as a resource for research on the immune response to SARS-CoV-2. The samples were drawn from the first 160 participants of the ongoing ImmuneRACE study and from 1,254 subjects provided by 6 global collaborators. Sample metadata almost always included a de-identified subject ID, COVID-19 status, age in years and sex. Where HLA class I and class II types were available, the types were taken from metadata supplied by the sample provider, not from assay-based typing. Here is what the overall study found, with its caveats: The amount of clinical and demographic metadata varied by source and participant and was provided uncurated.

The CDR3 runs 17 amino acids, cysteine and phenylalanine included. Only the CDR3 DNA is retained, 51 bases long and in frame from the first base. Trimming at the junction amounts to 3 bases on V and 2 bases on J, and the germline ends lie 17 bases apart. The germline V gene gives CDR1 as WSHSY and CDR2 as SAAADI. The chain joins TRBV10-2 to TRBJ2-1; perhaps TRBD1 is the D gene, with 6 bases matching. The receptor's source is a woman in her 50s with COVID-19, enrolled during active disease. Sequencing input: peripheral blood. The DNA sequence is as follows: TGCGCCAGCAGTGACCCGGACAGTCTCCGGACCTACAATGAGCAGTTCTTC. Translated, it reads CASSDPDSLRTYNEQFF.